The following is a T cell receptor (beta chain) sequence with its context. What antigen it recognizes has not been identified. No quality values exist for individual bases; no much larger clone is one base distant. For CDR1 and CDR2, the germline V gene lists SGHDT and YYEEEE. Spanning cysteine to phenylalanine, the CDR3 consists of 15 amino acids. Only the CDR3 DNA stays, 45 bases, in frame from base 1. The donors were a few dozen Caucasian individuals from Russia, aged roughly 6 to 95 years, who were systemically healthy. Approximately 10 milliliters of peripheral blood were collected from each donor into EDTA-treated Vacutainer tubes. Ficoll-Paque density-gradient centrifugation was used to isolate PBMCs, with at least 7 million obtained per sample. Trizol reagent was used to extract total RNA from PBMCs, with at least 6 micrograms per sample. For every donor, an aliquot of PBMCs went through flow cytometry to measure the percentages of naive CD45RAhigh/CD27high T cells.

The data were taken from a study of blood T cells in healthy people across ages (dated by TCRdb to 2014 to 2015). For the study in its entirety: In model experiments, template switching captured roughly one uniquely barcoded TCR beta cDNA molecule for every two T cells. Using deep sequencing normalized with unique cDNA molecular identifiers, the study measured how TCR beta repertoire diversity changes with age. Donors were grouped into four age groups: young (average 16 years), middle-aged (roughly 37), aged (approximately 67) and long-lived (about 82). To avoid experimental bias, donors of different ages were distributed randomly across sequencing lanes. Two additional independent replicas of 1 million unique cDNA reads from the same blood draw were analyzed for two donors (one aged 18 to 29 and one aged 80 or older).

Receptors were amplified or captured by 5' RACE. TCRdb shows the sequencer as Illumina HiSeq 2500. A second PCR of about 7 to 12 cycles was run with a J-beta primer mix and a sample-barcoded 5' primer. A unique molecular identifier was introduced onto each TCR beta cDNA molecule by a template-switch 5' adaptor carrying 12 random nucleotides. Each sample yielded at least 3 million CDR3-containing paired-end reads. First-strand cDNA synthesis was performed from all RNA using the Mint cDNA synthesis kit, with priming by a TRBC-specific oligonucleotide. After uracil-DNA glycosylase treatment, a first 18-cycle PCR used universal primers M1SS and BC2_uni_R on all cDNA. For the original study's pipeline: For normalization, 1 million high-quality reads, each with a distinct molecular identifier, were randomly selected from each sample. Reads sharing molecular identifiers were discarded rather than binned into consensus sequences. MiTCR, with a Q25 quality threshold and the strictest error-elimination algorithm, was used for CDR3 identification, clonotype clustering and error correction. A nonparametric unseen species model with Euler transformation was used to estimate lower-bound total TCR beta diversity. The public reads were reprocessed in TCRdb via fastp at Q25 and MiXCR, keeping in-frame beta chains. Rows are combined by CDR3 protein, so each entry shows the most common genes and DNA. The V and J calls were determined by TCRdb, not by the authors. This sample is represented by hundreds of thousands of distinct CDR3 sequences; roughly 60% of them were singletons. The top ten clones comprise roughly 20% of the sample.

Broader findings and caveats from the paper: A strong correlation was found between observed TCR beta diversity and the percentage of naive T cells measured by flow cytometry. Conclusive comparison of naive and antigen-experienced compartments was prevented by the profiling of bulk unsorted PBMCs. Estimates of total diversity based on one million sequenced T cells were regarded as lower bounds and as underestimates. Observed TCR beta diversity per million T cells fell roughly linearly with age, and a significant reduction was already apparent by age about 43. Donor CMV infection status was unknown, potentially confounding age-related changes in expanded clonotypes. Compared with the aged group, more naive CD4+ T cells, fewer expanded clones and increased TCR diversity were shown by the long-lived group, suggesting age selection.

The V gene is TRBV5-6 and the J gene is TRBJ2-7, with TRBD1 matching 8 junction bases. The DNA end is a closer match to TRBJ2-4, so the J assignment may be wrong. The sample comprised blood. The receptor was isolated from a man aged 25 to 45 in good health. The CDR3 has the sequence CASSLLQGVKNIQYF. The bases read TGTGCCAGCAGCCTGCTACAGGGGGTGAAAAACATTCAGTACTTC.